This TCR beta chain is drawn from a study of Graves' ophthalmopathy and Graves' hyperthyroidism. Amplification from RNA transcripts yielded the TCR beta CDR3 regions. An opening RT-PCR round employed HTBI primers and preceded a second-round multiplex PCR. TCRdb re-called the multiplex PCR reads through MiXCR, storing one row per CDR3 protein. Altogether 350,000 to 400,000 distinct CDR3 sequences are present, around 17% being singletons, with the ten largest covering about 1.4%. The germline gives CDR1 MNHEY, CDR2 SMNVEV (reference sequence). The germline V and J ends were trimmed by 5 bases and 1 base, with 8 bases remaining between them. CDR3 length equals 13 residues. Exclusion applied to patients with other autoimmune diseases, uncontrolled infections, pregnancy or lactation. This clonotype was seen repeatedly, ten times or more.

The receptor comes from a woman aged 18-29 years with Graves' ophthalmopathy. The chain combines TRBV27 with TRBJ1-1; D uncertain. Sequenced material: peripheral blood. In DNA, the CDR3 is TGTGCCAGCAGTATCGCACCGAACACTGAAGCTTTCTTT. It translates to CASSIAPNTEAFF.